Listed below are T cell receptor beta chains from one sample, sequenced in a study of shared T cell receptors in the human thymus. The protocol was immunoSEQ multiplex PCR, while the TCRdb copy is restricted to in-frame clones and leaves out a portion. The table lists 55,000 to 75,000 clones, more than 90% of them singletons. The sample was thymocytes. Source of these receptors: a human donor. The CDR3 runs from the conserved cysteine through the conserved F or W. A D gene is named only where the DNA matches it firmly. Part of the rows lack a size; the others show once, few, many or a class for expanded clones.

V gene: TRBV5-6; D gene: TRBD1; clone size: .; J gene: TRBJ2-7; CDR3 DNA: TGTGCCAGCAGCCTAAGGACAGGGAATTACCCATACAGAGAGCAGTACTTC; CDR3 protein: CASSLRTGNYPYREQYF
V gene: TRBV18; D gene: .; clone size: .; J gene: TRBJ2-5; CDR3 DNA: TGTGCCAGCTCACGCGGGGCTTTTCGAGTTGGGGAGACCCAGTACTTC; CDR3 protein: CASSRGAFRVGETQYF
V gene: TRBV10-2; D gene: TRBD1; clone size: .; J gene: TRBJ1-1; CDR3 DNA: TGCGCCAGCTTACAGGGGAAACCCACCCTGAACACTGAAGCTTTCTTT; CDR3 protein: CASLQGKPTLNTEAFF
V gene: TRBV29-1; D gene: .; clone size: few; J gene: TRBJ2-3; CDR3 DNA: TGCAGCGTTGTCGGGGTGGCAGGGAGGCCTAGTAGCACAGATACGCAGTATTTT; CDR3 protein: CSVVGVAGRPSSTDTQYF
V gene: TRBV5-6; D gene: .; clone size: once; J gene: TRBJ2-7; CDR3 DNA: TGTGCCAGCAGCTCCACTAGTCTCTCCTACGAGCAGTACTTC; CDR3 protein: CASSSTSLSYEQYF
V gene: TRBV18; D gene: .; clone size: .; J gene: TRBJ1-5; CDR3 DNA: TGTGCCAGCTCCCCGACCAGGCTAAGGGAAGGCAATCAGCCCCAGCATTTT; CDR3 protein: CASSPTRLREGNQPQHF
V gene: TRBV5-8; D gene: TRBD2; clone size: .; J gene: TRBJ2-1; CDR3 DNA: TGTGCCAGCAGCTTCGGTAGCGGGGGCGCCTACAATGAGCAGTTCTTC; CDR3 protein: CASSFGSGGAYNEQFF
V gene: TRBV30; D gene: TRBD2; clone size: .; J gene: TRBJ2-4; CDR3 DNA: TGTGCCTGGACCTCGCCTAGCGGGCCATCCAAAAACATTCAGTACTTC; CDR3 protein: CAWTSPSGPSKNIQYF
V gene: TRBV15; D gene: TRBD1; clone size: .; J gene: TRBJ1-2; CDR3 DNA: TGTGCCACCAGCAGATCGGGACAGTCCGGGAGCTACACCTTC; CDR3 protein: CATSRSGQSGSYTF
V gene: TRBV29-1; D gene: .; clone size: .; J gene: TRBJ2-7; CDR3 DNA: TGCAGCGTTTGTTCGGATAGCAGGTCCAACTACGAGCAGTACTTC; CDR3 protein: CSVCSDSRSNYEQYF
V gene: TRBV19; D gene: TRBD1; clone size: few; J gene: TRBJ1-2; CDR3 DNA: TGTGCCAGTAGTCGGGACAGGGAGATGGATGGCTACACCTTC; CDR3 protein: CASSRDREMDGYTF
V gene: TRBV28; D gene: .; clone size: .; J gene: TRBJ2-3; CDR3 DNA: TGTGCCAGCAGTTTAACGGCGGGCCGGGCAGGTACGCAGTATTTT; CDR3 protein: CASSLTAGRAGTQYF
V gene: TRBV27; D gene: TRBD1; clone size: .; J gene: TRBJ2-5; CDR3 DNA: TGTGCCAGCAGTTGGGGACAGGGGACGAGGAAGACCCAGTACTTC; CDR3 protein: CASSWGQGTRKTQYF
V gene: TRBV4-1; D gene: TRBD1; clone size: .; J gene: TRBJ2-3; CDR3 DNA: TGCGCCAGCAGCCACCGGGGGACAGGGGAGCCAGATACGCAGTATTTT; CDR3 protein: CASSHRGTGEPDTQYF
V gene: TRBV27; D gene: TRBD2; clone size: .; J gene: TRBJ2-3; CDR3 DNA: TGTGCCAGCAGTTCGTCCGGACTAGCGGGGCACAGCCAAACTAGCACAGATACGCAGTATTTT; CDR3 protein: CASSSSGLAGHSQTSTDTQYF
V gene: TRBV15; D gene: .; clone size: .; J gene: TRBJ1-1; CDR3 DNA: TGTGCCACCAGCGGAGAGGGAAACACTGAAGCTTTCTTT; CDR3 protein: CATSGEGNTEAFF
V gene: TRBV6-5; D gene: .; clone size: .; J gene: TRBJ1-2; CDR3 DNA: TGTGCCAGCAGTTACGCGCTACCGACAGGAAAACATGGCTACACCTTC; CDR3 protein: CASSYALPTGKHGYTF
V gene: TRBV4-1; D gene: .; clone size: .; J gene: TRBJ1-1; CDR3 DNA: TGCGCCAGCCTAGGGAACACTGAAGCTTTCTTT; CDR3 protein: CASLGNTEAFF
V gene: TRBV4-3; D gene: .; clone size: .; J gene: TRBJ2-1; CDR3 DNA: TGCGCCAGCAGCCAAGATCGTGAATACCGAGTTACCAATGAGCAGTTCTTC; CDR3 protein: CASSQDREYRVTNEQFF
V gene: TRBV9; D gene: .; clone size: .; J gene: TRBJ2-3; CDR3 DNA: TGTGCCAGCAGCGCACTAGAAAAGGAAAGATCAGATACGCAGTATTTT; CDR3 protein: CASSALEKERSDTQYF
V gene: TRBV4-1; D gene: TRBD1; clone size: .; J gene: TRBJ2-7; CDR3 DNA: TGCGCCAGCAGCTCAACCCCCGGGACAGGGGGTTACGAGCAGTACTTC; CDR3 protein: CASSSTPGTGGYEQYF
V gene: TRBV6-5; D gene: TRBD1; clone size: .; J gene: TRBJ2-7; CDR3 DNA: TGTGCCAGCAGTCCCGGGACAGGGAACGAGCAGTACTTC; CDR3 protein: CASSPGTGNEQYF
V gene: TRBV28; D gene: .; clone size: once; J gene: TRBJ2-3; CDR3 DNA: TGTGCCAGCAGTTTTAAGCCCTGCAGGGAAAGTGGAGATACGCAGTATTTT; CDR3 protein: CASSFKPCRESGDTQYF
V gene: TRBV5-1; D gene: .; clone size: once; J gene: TRBJ1-1; CDR3 DNA: TGCGCCAGCAGGGAATCCCTATGGACATTCAACACTGAAGCTTTCTTT; CDR3 protein: CASRESLWTFNTEAFF
V gene: TRBV6-4; D gene: TRBD2; clone size: .; J gene: TRBJ2-7; CDR3 DNA: TGTGCCAGCAGGAAGACTAGCGGGGTTGCCGAGCAGTACTTC; CDR3 protein: CASRKTSGVAEQYF
V gene: TRBV11-2; D gene: TRBD1; clone size: few; J gene: TRBJ1-6; CDR3 DNA: TGTGCCAGCAGCAAACGACAGGGTCCGGGAGGGTCACCCCTCCACTTT; CDR3 protein: CASSKRQGPGGSPLHF
V gene: TRBV19; D gene: .; clone size: .; J gene: TRBJ1-2; CDR3 DNA: TGTGCCAGTAGTATCGTCCGGGACGGGTTCTATGGCTACACCTTC; CDR3 protein: CASSIVRDGFYGYTF
V gene: TRBV2; D gene: .; clone size: .; J gene: TRBJ2-3; CDR3 DNA: TGTGCCAGCACAGGGGTTTTTCCAGATACGCAGTATTTT; CDR3 protein: CASTGVFPDTQYF
V gene: TRBV7-2; D gene: .; clone size: .; J gene: TRBJ1-4; CDR3 DNA: TGTGCCAGCAGCTTTCTAAAGGGGACTGCAACTAATGAAAAACTGTTTTTT; CDR3 protein: CASSFLKGTATNEKLFF
V gene: TRBV6-5; D gene: .; clone size: .; J gene: TRBJ1-6; CDR3 DNA: TGTGCCAGCAGTTACTCGCAGGGGAGGAATTCACCCCTCCACTTT; CDR3 protein: CASSYSQGRNSPLHF
V gene: TRBV19; D gene: .; clone size: .; J gene: TRBJ1-1; CDR3 DNA: TGTGCCAGTAGTATTGTCATTGGATACATGAACACTGAAGCTTTCTTT; CDR3 protein: CASSIVIGYMNTEAFF
V gene: TRBV6-1; D gene: TRBD1; clone size: .; J gene: TRBJ1-2; CDR3 DNA: TGTGCCGGCGGGGTCGACAGGGGGCGGATCGGCTACACCTTC; CDR3 protein: CAGGVDRGRIGYTF
V gene: TRBV6-1; D gene: .; clone size: once; J gene: TRBJ1-6; CDR3 DNA: TGTGCCAGCAGTGTGAGGGGTAGTTCACCCCTCCACTTT; CDR3 protein: CASSVRGSSPLHF
V gene: TRBV5-4; D gene: TRBD1; clone size: .; J gene: TRBJ1-2; CDR3 DNA: TGTGCCAGCAGCTTACGGTATGCGTCAGGGGGGGAAAACTATGGCTACACCTTC; CDR3 protein: CASSLRYASGGENYGYTF
V gene: TRBV7-3; D gene: .; clone size: .; J gene: TRBJ2-1; CDR3 DNA: TGTGCCAGCAGCTTAATTGGGGACTACAATGAGCAGTTCTTC; CDR3 protein: CASSLIGDYNEQFF
V gene: TRBV27; D gene: .; clone size: .; J gene: TRBJ2-1; CDR3 DNA: TGTGCCAGCAGTCTAACGTTAGGCTTTCCCTACAATGAGCAGTTCTTC; CDR3 protein: CASSLTLGFPYNEQFF
V gene: TRBV7-6; D gene: .; clone size: .; J gene: TRBJ1-3; CDR3 DNA: TGTGCCAGCAGCTTAGATTCAGGCGGCCTACCCCCTGGAAACACCATATATTTT; CDR3 protein: CASSLDSGGLPPGNTIYF
V gene: TRBV5-1; D gene: .; clone size: .; J gene: TRBJ2-3; CDR3 DNA: TGCGCCAGCAGCCAAGGGACCGGTAGCACAGATACGCAGTATTTT; CDR3 protein: CASSQGTGSTDTQYF
V gene: TRBV18; D gene: TRBD1; clone size: .; J gene: TRBJ1-4; CDR3 DNA: TGTGCCAGCTCACCTGACAGGGTGCCTAATGAAAAACTGTTTTTT; CDR3 protein: CASSPDRVPNEKLFF
V gene: TRBV29-1; D gene: .; clone size: .; J gene: TRBJ1-1; CDR3 DNA: TGCAGCGTCTGTCGCGCAGTATCCTCTGAAAAAGAAGCTTTCTTT; CDR3 protein: CSVCRAVSSEKEAFF
V gene: TRBV6-1; D gene: TRBD1; clone size: .; J gene: TRBJ2-7; CDR3 DNA: TGTGCCAGCAGGGGACAGGGTCGAGGCTTTTGCGAGCAGTACTTC; CDR3 protein: CASRGQGRGFCEQYF
V gene: TRBV4-2; D gene: .; clone size: .; J gene: TRBJ2-7; CDR3 DNA: TGTGCCAGCAGCCGGCAGCCACTTGCACACGAGCAGTACTTC; CDR3 protein: CASSRQPLAHEQYF
V gene: TRBV28; D gene: .; clone size: .; J gene: TRBJ1-6; CDR3 DNA: TGTGCCAGCAGTTACACACTACTCTTCTACAGGGATGAAGAATCACCCCTCCACTTT; CDR3 protein: CASSYTLLFYRDEESPLHF
V gene: TRBV30; D gene: TRBD1; clone size: .; J gene: TRBJ2-5; CDR3 DNA: TGTGCCTGGAGTAGCCGGACAGGGGGTCAAGAGACCCAGTACTTC; CDR3 protein: CAWSSRTGGQETQYF
V gene: TRBV13; D gene: .; clone size: .; J gene: TRBJ1-6; CDR3 DNA: TGTGCCAGCAGCTTAGGCTACAACAGGTTAACCTATAATTCACCCCTCCACTTT; CDR3 protein: CASSLGYNRLTYNSPLHF
V gene: TRBV5-1; D gene: TRBD1; clone size: once; J gene: TRBJ1-1; CDR3 DNA: TGCGCCAGCAGCTTGGTTGGACAGGGGGGCAGCCTGAACACTGAAGCTTTCTTT; CDR3 protein: CASSLVGQGGSLNTEAFF
V gene: TRBV20-1; D gene: .; clone size: .; J gene: TRBJ2-7; CDR3 DNA: TGCAGTGCTAGTGTCCGGGACGAGCAGTACTTC; CDR3 protein: CSASVRDEQYF